The entry that follows covers one TCR beta chain sequence. Its antigen is unknown. One base away there is no much larger clone; base qualities are not given. Participants in the prospective study were enrolled through a virtual design, were aged roughly 18 to 95 years, and lived in under 25 United States geographic areas. To assign participants to cohorts, the prospective study relied on clinical history that participants themselves reported in a screening survey and a study questionnaire. Mobile phlebotomists in the prospective study collected whole blood, serum and a nasopharyngeal or oropharyngeal swab from every participant. Participants in the prospective study had the option to provide additional blood draws and questionnaires over an approximately 2-month period. Before DNA extraction, blood samples from the prospective study were shipped at room temperature or frozen. The data stem from a study of blood T cell repertoires in COVID-19 (dated by TCRdb to about 2020). In terms of the full investigation: Recovered participants in ImmuneRACE Cohort 3 were defined by two consecutive negative NP/OP PCR tests, clearance by a healthcare professional, or resolution of symptoms. Subjects who had been exposed to COVID-19, were actively infected with it, or had recovered from it provided the deeply sampled blood TCRbeta repertoires that made up the dataset. A freely available public database, intended as a resource for researchers studying the immune response to SARS-CoV-2, is where the repertoires were released. HLA class I and class II types, where available, came from metadata supplied by the sample provider rather than from assay-based typing. Nearly every sample came with metadata listing a de-identified subject ID, COVID-19 status, age in years and sex. Collaborator samples came from the United States, Italy and Spain and covered acute and convalescent phases of COVID-19. The prospective study material was composed of cDNA or gDNA derived from T cells, B-cell-depleted T cells, or PBMCs. The samples were drawn from the first 160 participants of the ongoing ImmuneRACE study and from some 1,300 subjects provided by 6 global collaborators. Broad study findings and their caveats: Clinical and demographic metadata were provided uncurated, with the amount varying by source and participant.

TCRbeta CDR3 regions were amplified from genomic DNA by means of the immunoSEQ Assay, a bias-controlled multiplex PCR. Under the source paper's analysis protocol: Within the assay, amplification of reference gene primers was used to estimate how many nucleated cells each sample contained. Sequence reads were collapsed and filtered to measure the absolute abundance of every unique TCRbeta CDR3 rearrangement. Productive Simpson clonality was computed per sample as the square root of Simpson's diversity index over productive rearrangements. In its TCRdb copy, this immuneACCESS table keeps in-frame sequences only and misses some clones. Where compared with another copy, unresolved V genes explain less than half of these, and the others have no known cause. V and J calls and clone size are copied from that table; D and trimming were computed from the DNA. Here the sample has 250,000 to 300,000 clones; 85% to 90% occur a single time. The ten most abundant clones make up 2% to 2.5% of the sample.

For this chain, trimming is 7 bases at the V end and 4 bases at the J end, and the number of junction bases without a gene match is 11. Measured from the cysteine to the phenylalanine, the CDR3 is 15 residues long. Only CDR3 DNA remains: 45 bases, in frame from the first base. CDR1 MDHEN and CDR2 SYDVKM were looked up in the germline V gene. The rearranged segments are TRBV28 and TRBJ1-2, with 8 middle bases fitting TRBD1. Source material: PBMCs or T cells enriched from blood (not recorded which). The TCR comes from a woman aged 55 to 70 in a cohort exposed to, infected with or recovered from COVID-19 (not recorded which). The nucleotide sequence reads as follows: TGTGCCAGCAAGAAAGGAGGGGGGACAGGCTATGGCTACACCTTC. Protein translation: CASKKGGGTGYGYTF.